A selection of T cell receptor beta chains follows, all from one sample in a study of T cells in Graves' hyperthyroidism and ophthalmopathy. TCRdb analysed the multiplex PCR reads with MiXCR anew, one entry per CDR3 protein. The sample includes about 290,000 distinct CDR3 sequences, roughly 13% of them seen just once. Sequenced input: blood. All receptors come from a woman between 40 and 50 years old with Graves' hyperthyroidism. The CDR3 runs from the conserved cysteine through the conserved F or W. Fields, in order: CDR3 protein, CDR3 DNA, J gene, V gene, D gene, clone size. D genes are given only for firm matches. Not every row has a clone size; where given, it reads once, few, many or a size class.

CDR3: CASSPNRRTYEQYF; DNA: TGTGCCAGCAGCCCGAACAGACGGACCTACGAGCAGTACTTC; J: TRBJ2-7; V: TRBV7-8; D: -; size: many
CDR3: CASSDQIGNTGELFF; DNA: TGCGCCAGCAGCGACCAGATAGGGAACACCGGGGAGCTGTTTTTT; J: TRBJ2-2; V: TRBV5-1; D: -; size: -
CDR3: CASSWDGNEKLFF; DNA: TGTGCCAGCAGTTGGGACGGAAATGAAAAACTGTTTTTT; J: TRBJ1-4; V: TRBV12-3/TRBV12-4; D: -; size: many
CDR3: CAWSVLVINSPLHF; DNA: TGTGCCTGGAGTGTATTGGTAATCAATTCACCCCTCCACTTT; J: TRBJ1-6; V: TRBV30; D: -; size: -
CDR3: CSAFRLAASYEQYF; DNA: TGCAGTGCTTTCCGACTAGCGGCCTCCTACGAGCAGTACTTC; J: TRBJ2-7; V: TRBV20-1; D: TRBD2; size: few
CDR3: CASSPRTESNTGELFF; DNA: TGTGCCAGCAGCCCCCGGACAGAATCGAACACCGGGGAGCTGTTTTTT; J: TRBJ2-2; V: TRBV7-8; D: -; size: -
CDR3: CASSLQAPSETQYF; DNA: TGCGCCAGCAGCTTGCAGGCCCCTTCGGAGACCCAGTACTTC; J: TRBJ2-5; V: TRBV5-1; D: -; size: few
CDR3: CATSDFTYNEQFF; DNA: TGTGCCACCAGTGATTTTACCTACAATGAGCAGTTCTTC; J: TRBJ2-1; V: TRBV24-1; D: -; size: many
CDR3: CASSRGAFLSGLTGELFF; DNA: TGTGCCAGCAGCCGGGGCGCCTTCCTGAGTGGTCTCACCGGGGAGCTGTTTTTT; J: TRBJ2-2; V: TRBV6-1; D: -; size: -
CDR3: CSARGGGGHSYEQYF; DNA: TGCAGTGCTAGAGGGGGGGGCGGGCACTCCTACGAGCAGTACTTC; J: TRBJ2-7; V: TRBV20-1; D: -; size: many